Listed below are T cell receptor beta chains from one sample, sequenced in a study of shared clonotypes between healthy human individuals. The repertoire was sequenced with immunoSEQ multiplex PCR; TCRdb's copy has only in-frame clones and lacks some. Of around 2,000,000 clones in the sample, around 93% were seen once. The sample was naive CD8+ T cells from PBMCs. Receptors originate from a man aged 18 to 30 in good health. Some clones in this sample may be carry-over from other donors' samples. The CDR3 runs from the conserved cysteine through the conserved F or W. Fields, in order: D gene, J gene, V gene, CDR3 protein. The D gene is left open where the match is weak.

D gene: TRBD1; J gene: TRBJ1-5; V gene: TRBV27; CDR3 protein: CASSLRTGGQPQHF
D gene: .; J gene: TRBJ2-2; V gene: TRBV6-5; CDR3 protein: CASSYSVTNTGELFF
D gene: TRBD1; J gene: TRBJ2-7; V gene: TRBV7-2; CDR3 protein: CASSSGQGASYEQYF
D gene: TRBD1; J gene: TRBJ2-5; V gene: TRBV5-4; CDR3 protein: CASSYDREIQETQYF
D gene: .; J gene: TRBJ1-1; V gene: TRBV7-9; CDR3 protein: CASSLSLGLNTEAFF
D gene: TRBD1; J gene: TRBJ1-2; V gene: TRBV11-2; CDR3 protein: CASSLVSRGPGYTF
D gene: TRBD1; J gene: TRBJ1-1; V gene: TRBV2; CDR3 protein: CASRLGQGTSHEAFF
D gene: .; J gene: TRBJ2-3; V gene: TRBV5-4; CDR3 protein: CASRGGGGAGTDTQYF
D gene: TRBD2; J gene: TRBJ2-1; V gene: TRBV7-9; CDR3 protein: CASRGLAGDNEQFF
D gene: TRBD2; J gene: TRBJ2-2; V gene: TRBV27; CDR3 protein: CASSPPLAGGRTGELFF
D gene: .; J gene: TRBJ2-2; V gene: TRBV27; CDR3 protein: CASSLSLAAVNTGELFF
D gene: .; J gene: TRBJ2-2; V gene: TRBV7-9; CDR3 protein: CASSSPERLLNTGELFF
D gene: .; J gene: TRBJ2-1; V gene: TRBV9; CDR3 protein: CASSVRGQSSYNEQFF